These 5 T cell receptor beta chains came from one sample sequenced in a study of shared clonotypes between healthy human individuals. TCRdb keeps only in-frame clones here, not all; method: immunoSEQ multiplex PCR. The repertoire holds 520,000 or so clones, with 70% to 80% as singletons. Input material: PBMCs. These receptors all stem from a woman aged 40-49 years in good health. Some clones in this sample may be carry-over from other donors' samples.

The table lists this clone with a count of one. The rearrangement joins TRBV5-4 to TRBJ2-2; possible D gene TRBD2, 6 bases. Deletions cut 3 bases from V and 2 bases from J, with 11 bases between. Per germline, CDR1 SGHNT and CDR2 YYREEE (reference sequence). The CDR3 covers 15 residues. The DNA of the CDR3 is TGTGCCAGCAGCTCCCCGGGGGACAACACCGGGGAGCTGTTTTTT. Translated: CASSSPGDNTGELFF.

Written as DNA, the CDR3 is TGTGCCACCAGCCCCGGTGCGTGGGGCGGTGACACCGGGGAGCTGTTTTTT. It encodes CATSPGAWGGDTGELFF. The chain carries TRBV15 and TRBJ2-2; D possibly corresponds to TRBD1 (5 bases). V gave up 5 bases and J gave up 3 bases, with 19 bases separating them. In germline, CDR1 is LNHNV, CDR2 YYDKDF (reference sequence). This CDR3 region has 17 residues. The entire variable domain, with the rest obtained from reference TRBV15 and TRBJ2-2, is as follows: DAMVIQNPRYQVTQFGKPVTLSCSQTLNHNVMYWYQQKSSQAPKLLFHYYDKDFNNEADTPDNFQSRRPNTSFCFLDIRSPGLGDTAMYLCATSPGAWGGDTGELFFGEGSRLTVL.

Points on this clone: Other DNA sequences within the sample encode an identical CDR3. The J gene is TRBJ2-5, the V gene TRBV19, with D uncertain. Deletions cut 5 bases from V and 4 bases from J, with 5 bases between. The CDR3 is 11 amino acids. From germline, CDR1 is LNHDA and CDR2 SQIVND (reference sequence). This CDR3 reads CASSSGETQYF. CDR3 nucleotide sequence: TGTGCCAGTAGTTCGGGAGAGACCCAGTACTTC.

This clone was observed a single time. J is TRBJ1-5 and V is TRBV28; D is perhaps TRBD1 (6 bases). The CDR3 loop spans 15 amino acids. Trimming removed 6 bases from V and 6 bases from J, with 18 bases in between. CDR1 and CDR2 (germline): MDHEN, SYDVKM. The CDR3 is CASRLRGAAGQPQHF. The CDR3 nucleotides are TGTGCCAGCAGGCTCCGGGGGGCTGCAGGTCAGCCCCAGCATTTT. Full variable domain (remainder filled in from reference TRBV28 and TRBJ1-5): DVKVTQSSRYLVKRTGEKVFLECVQDMDHENMFWYRQDPGLGLRLIYFSYDVKMKEKGDIPEGYSVSREKKERFSLILESASTNQTSMYLCASRLRGAAGQPQHFGDGTRLSIL.

The CDR3 DNA is TGTGCCATCAGTCCGGGACTTGACTACAATGAGCAGTTCTTC. Translation gives CAISPGLDYNEQFF. The rearrangement uses TRBV10-3 and TRBJ2-1; tentative D call: TRBD2 (6 bases). The V end was cut by 5 bases, the J end by 3 bases, with 11 bases between. The V gene's germline CDR1 is ENHRY and CDR2 SYGVKD. This CDR3 spans 14 amino acids.